This TCR beta chain is from a study of blood T cell repertoires in COVID-19. Across the study: Both acute and convalescent COVID-19 samples were obtained from the United States, Italy and Spain. T cells, B-cell-depleted T cells, or PBMCs provided the cDNA or gDNA that served as material.

As processed by the authors: Amplifying reference gene primers gave estimates of nucleated cell counts. Libraries were prepared by immunoSEQ multiplex PCR; TCRdb keeps only in-frame clonotypes and omits some of them. For V, J and clone size, that table is used; D and trimming come from the DNA. The sample has more than 95,000 clones, around 76% seen once. This CDR3 has 15 residues. Germline-derived CDR1 and CDR2 are SGHNT and YYREEE (reference sequence). Trimming at V came to 4 bases and at J to 7 bases, leaving 10 bases not matched to a gene. This clone was seen more than once but under ten times. Sample: peripheral blood. The rearrangement joins TRBV5-4 to TRBJ1-4, with 7 nucleotides matching TRBD1. The clonotype was recovered from an older woman with acute or convalescent COVID-19. The CDR3 DNA reads as TGTGCCAGCAGCCGAATTGGGACAGCGTTTGAAAAACTGTTTTTT. Translating it yields CASSRIGTAFEKLFF.